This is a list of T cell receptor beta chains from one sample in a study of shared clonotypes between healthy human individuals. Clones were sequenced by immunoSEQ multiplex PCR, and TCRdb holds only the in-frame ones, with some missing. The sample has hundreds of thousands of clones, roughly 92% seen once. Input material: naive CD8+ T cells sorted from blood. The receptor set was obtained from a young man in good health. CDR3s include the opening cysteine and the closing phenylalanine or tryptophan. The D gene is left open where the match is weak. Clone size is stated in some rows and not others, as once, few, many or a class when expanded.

CDR3aa: CASSAPGLARDTQYF
CDR3nt: TGTGCCAGCAGCGCACCGGGACTAGCTAGAGATACGCAGTATTTT
j_gene: TRBJ2-3
v_gene: TRBV7-2
abundance: -
d_gene: TRBD2

CDR3aa: CASSSLLAGVYHEQYF
CDR3nt: TGTGCCAGCAGTTCTCTCCTAGCGGGAGTATACCACGAGCAGTACTTC
j_gene: TRBJ2-7
v_gene: TRBV6-5
abundance: -
d_gene: TRBD2

CDR3aa: CASSLGDRGPYSNQPQHF
CDR3nt: TGTGCCAGCAGTTTAGGGGACAGGGGACCTTATAGCAATCAGCCCCAGCATTTT
j_gene: TRBJ1-5
v_gene: TRBV28
abundance: -
d_gene: TRBD1

CDR3aa: CASSHMNGTSGRAFYNEQFF
CDR3nt: TGTGCCAGCAGCCACATGAACGGGACTAGCGGGAGGGCCTTCTACAATGAGCAGTTCTTC
j_gene: TRBJ2-1
v_gene: TRBV14
abundance: -
d_gene: TRBD2

CDR3aa: CASSLDRAYEQYF
CDR3nt: TGTGCCAGCAGTCTGGACAGGGCCTACGAGCAGTACTTC
j_gene: TRBJ2-7
v_gene: TRBV27
abundance: -
d_gene: TRBD1

CDR3aa: CASSSSPSYEQYF
CDR3nt: TGTGCCAGCAGTTCCAGTCCCTCCTACGAGCAGTACTTC
j_gene: TRBJ2-7
v_gene: TRBV28
abundance: -
d_gene: -

CDR3aa: CASSVGLGDNEQFF
CDR3nt: TGTGCCAGCAGCGTAGGACTAGGAGACAATGAGCAGTTCTTC
j_gene: TRBJ2-1
v_gene: TRBV5-4
abundance: -
d_gene: TRBD2

CDR3aa: CASSYRLAESQETQYF
CDR3nt: TGTGCCAGCAGCTATAGGCTAGCGGAAAGCCAAGAGACCCAGTACTTC
j_gene: TRBJ2-5
v_gene: TRBV7-8
abundance: -
d_gene: TRBD2

CDR3aa: CASSWRAGPNYGYTF
CDR3nt: TGTGCCAGCAGCTGGAGGGCCGGGCCGAACTATGGCTACACCTTC
j_gene: TRBJ1-2
v_gene: TRBV13
abundance: -
d_gene: -

CDR3aa: CASSRTGEPYEQYF
CDR3nt: TGTGCCAGCAGCCGTACAGGGGAGCCCTACGAGCAGTACTTC
j_gene: TRBJ2-7
v_gene: TRBV7-9
abundance: few
d_gene: TRBD1

CDR3aa: CASSQAAGTYEQYF
CDR3nt: TGCGCCAGCAGCCAAGCGGCTGGCACCTACGAGCAGTACTTC
j_gene: TRBJ2-7
v_gene: TRBV4-1
abundance: once
d_gene: -

CDR3aa: CASSKDRVEQYF
CDR3nt: TGTGCCAGCAGCAAGGACAGGGTCGAGCAGTACTTC
j_gene: TRBJ2-7
v_gene: TRBV27
abundance: -
d_gene: TRBD1

CDR3aa: CASSFNTGELFF
CDR3nt: TGTGCCAGCAGTTTCAACACCGGGGAGCTGTTTTTT
j_gene: TRBJ2-2
v_gene: TRBV6-5
abundance: many
d_gene: -

CDR3aa: CASRIENTEAFF
CDR3nt: TGCGCCAGCAGAATAGAGAACACTGAAGCTTTCTTT
j_gene: TRBJ1-1
v_gene: TRBV5-1
abundance: -
d_gene: -

CDR3aa: CASRPLDRGRSYGYTF
CDR3nt: TGTGCCAGCAGACCCCTAGACAGGGGGCGCAGCTATGGCTACACCTTC
j_gene: TRBJ1-2
v_gene: TRBV6-6
abundance: -
d_gene: TRBD1

CDR3aa: CASSLWHPLPGYTF
CDR3nt: TGTGCCAGCAGCTTGTGGCATCCTCTCCCGGGCTACACCTTC
j_gene: TRBJ1-2
v_gene: TRBV5-6
abundance: -
d_gene: -

CDR3aa: CASSPVIGRTEAFF
CDR3nt: TGTGCCAGCTCACCCGTAATCGGTCGCACTGAAGCTTTCTTT
j_gene: TRBJ1-1
v_gene: TRBV18
abundance: -
d_gene: -

CDR3aa: CASSQEDSPGRTQYF
CDR3nt: TGCGCCAGCAGCCAAGAGGACTCCCCCGGTCGGACCCAGTACTTC
j_gene: TRBJ2-5
v_gene: TRBV4-1
abundance: -
d_gene: -

CDR3aa: CASSVGTGALNTEAFF
CDR3nt: TGTGCCAGCAGCGTAGGGACAGGGGCGCTGAACACTGAAGCTTTCTTT
j_gene: TRBJ1-1
v_gene: TRBV9
abundance: -
d_gene: TRBD1

CDR3aa: CASSQEGAGTGRFEQYF
CDR3nt: TGCGCCAGCAGCCAAGAGGGGGCTGGGACAGGGCGGTTCGAGCAGTACTTC
j_gene: TRBJ2-7
v_gene: TRBV4-1
abundance: -
d_gene: TRBD1

CDR3aa: CASSLVGTGSRKLFF
CDR3nt: TGTGCCAGCAGTTTAGTCGGGACAGGGTCGCGGAAACTGTTTTTT
j_gene: TRBJ1-4
v_gene: TRBV28
abundance: -
d_gene: TRBD1

CDR3aa: CASSWRVHEQYF
CDR3nt: TGTGCCAGCAGCTGGAGGGTCCACGAGCAGTACTTC
j_gene: TRBJ2-7
v_gene: TRBV7-9
abundance: -
d_gene: -

CDR3aa: CASSEMSRGIQETQYF
CDR3nt: TGTGCCAGCAGCGAAATGTCAAGGGGGATCCAAGAGACCCAGTACTTC
j_gene: TRBJ2-5
v_gene: TRBV5-4
abundance: -
d_gene: -

CDR3aa: CASSLRPTAANEQFF
CDR3nt: TGTGCCAGCAGCCTGCGCCCGACGGCGGCCAATGAGCAGTTCTTC
j_gene: TRBJ2-1
v_gene: TRBV14
abundance: few
d_gene: -

CDR3aa: CASGSGGTYEQYF
CDR3nt: TGTGCCAGCGGGTCAGGGGGCACCTACGAGCAGTACTTC
j_gene: TRBJ2-7
v_gene: TRBV6-1
abundance: -
d_gene: TRBD1

CDR3aa: CASSLTSRTRTSGANVLTF
CDR3nt: TGCGCCAGCAGCCTAACCTCCAGGACAAGGACCTCTGGGGCCAACGTCCTGACTTTC
j_gene: TRBJ2-6
v_gene: TRBV4-3
abundance: -
d_gene: -

CDR3aa: CASSLRGGEQFF
CDR3nt: TGTGCCAGCTCTTTACGGGGCGGTGAGCAGTTCTTC
j_gene: TRBJ2-1
v_gene: TRBV28
abundance: -
d_gene: -

CDR3aa: CSVEDISGTSYNEQFF
CDR3nt: TGCAGCGTTGAAGATATCTCCGGGACAAGCTACAATGAGCAGTTCTTC
j_gene: TRBJ2-1
v_gene: TRBV29-1
abundance: -
d_gene: -

CDR3aa: CASSLAWSSTNTGELFF
CDR3nt: TGTGCCAGCAGCTTAGCTTGGTCCAGCACGAACACCGGGGAGCTGTTTTTT
j_gene: TRBJ2-2
v_gene: TRBV11-2
abundance: -
d_gene: -

CDR3aa: CASSLTLAGGNEQFF
CDR3nt: TGTGCCAGCAGCTTGACTCTAGCGGGAGGCAATGAGCAGTTCTTC
j_gene: TRBJ2-1
v_gene: TRBV5-4
abundance: -
d_gene: TRBD2

CDR3aa: CASSLVGDEQFF
CDR3nt: TGCGCCAGCAGCTTGGTTGGAGATGAGCAGTTCTTC
j_gene: TRBJ2-1
v_gene: TRBV5-1
abundance: -
d_gene: -

CDR3aa: CASQGQSYEQYF
CDR3nt: TGTGCCAGTCAGGGACAATCCTACGAGCAGTACTTC
j_gene: TRBJ2-7
v_gene: TRBV7-9
abundance: few
d_gene: -

CDR3aa: CASSPGTGRAFF
CDR3nt: TGCGCCAGCAGCCCCGGGACAGGGAGAGCTTTCTTT
j_gene: TRBJ1-1
v_gene: TRBV4-1
abundance: -
d_gene: TRBD1

CDR3aa: CASSVGPVGGSYEQYF
CDR3nt: TGTGCCAGCAGTGTAGGGCCGGTGGGCGGGAGCTACGAGCAGTACTTC
j_gene: TRBJ2-7
v_gene: TRBV27
abundance: -
d_gene: TRBD2

CDR3aa: CASSDRPIYEQYF
CDR3nt: TGTGCCAGTTCGGACCGCCCCATCTACGAGCAGTACTTC
j_gene: TRBJ2-7
v_gene: TRBV27
abundance: -
d_gene: -

CDR3aa: CASSPPTRTGMPYEQYF
CDR3nt: TGTGCCAGCAGCCCCCCAACCAGGACAGGAATGCCCTACGAGCAGTACTTC
j_gene: TRBJ2-7
v_gene: TRBV7-9
abundance: -
d_gene: TRBD1

CDR3aa: CASSLARRSQETQYF
CDR3nt: TGTGCCAGCAGCTTAGCGCGGCGGAGCCAAGAGACCCAGTACTTC
j_gene: TRBJ2-5
v_gene: TRBV7-9
abundance: -
d_gene: -

CDR3aa: CASSLHPSGNNEQFF
CDR3nt: TGTGCCAGCAGCTTGCATCCTAGCGGGAACAATGAGCAGTTCTTC
j_gene: TRBJ2-1
v_gene: TRBV5-4
abundance: -
d_gene: TRBD2